The entry that follows covers one TCR beta chain sequence. The sample comes from a study of blood T cell repertoires in COVID-19. The CDR3 is 13 amino acids. Trimming took off 5 bases at V and 4 bases at J, with 12 bases between the two ends. Germline V gives CDR1 SGHRS, CDR2 YFSETQ. In the authors' workflow: Scientists estimated how many nucleated cells there were by amplifying reference gene primers. Here immunoSEQ multiplex PCR was the method, and the copy in TCRdb shows in-frame clones only, minus some. The V and J calls and the clone size are those of that table, but D and trimming were determined from the DNA. This table has 100,000 to 150,000 clones, roughly 90% appearing once.

V usage is TRBV5-1 and J usage is TRBJ1-2; D gene unclear. Source material: peripheral blood. The sequence came from a man aged 50 or older with COVID-19, enrolled during active disease. The CDR3 region is CASRAVSGYGYTF. The CDR3 DNA is TGCGCCAGCAGAGCGGTTTCGGGCTATGGCTACACCTTC.